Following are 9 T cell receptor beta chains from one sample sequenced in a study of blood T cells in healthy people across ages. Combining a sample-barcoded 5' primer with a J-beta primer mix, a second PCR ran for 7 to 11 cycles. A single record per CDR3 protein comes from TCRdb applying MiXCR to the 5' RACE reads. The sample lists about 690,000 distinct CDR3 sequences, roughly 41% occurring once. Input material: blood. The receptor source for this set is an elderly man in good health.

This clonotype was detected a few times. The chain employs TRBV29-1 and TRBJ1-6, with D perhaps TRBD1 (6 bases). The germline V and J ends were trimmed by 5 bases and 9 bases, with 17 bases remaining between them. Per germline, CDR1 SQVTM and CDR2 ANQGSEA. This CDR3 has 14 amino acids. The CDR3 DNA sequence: TGCAGCGTTATACAGGGTTCTAGGGGTTCACCCCTCCACTTT. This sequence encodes CSVIQGSRGSPLHF.

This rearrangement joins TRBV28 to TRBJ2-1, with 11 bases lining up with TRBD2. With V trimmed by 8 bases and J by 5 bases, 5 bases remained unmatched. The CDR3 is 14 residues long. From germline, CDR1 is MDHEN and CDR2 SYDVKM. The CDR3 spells CASGGTSGHNEQFF. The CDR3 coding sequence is TGTGCCAGCGGGGGGACTAGCGGACACAATGAGCAGTTCTTC.

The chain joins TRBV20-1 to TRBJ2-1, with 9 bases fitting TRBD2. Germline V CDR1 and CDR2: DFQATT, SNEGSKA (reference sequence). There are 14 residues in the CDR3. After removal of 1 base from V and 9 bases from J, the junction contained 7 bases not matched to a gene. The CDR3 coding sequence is TGCAGTGCTAGAGGTCGTAGCGGGAGAGTTGAGCAGTTCTTC. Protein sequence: CSARGRSGRVEQFF.

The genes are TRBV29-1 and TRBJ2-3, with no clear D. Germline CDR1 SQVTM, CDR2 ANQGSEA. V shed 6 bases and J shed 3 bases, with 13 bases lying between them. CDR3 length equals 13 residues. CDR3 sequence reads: CSVELHRTDTQYF. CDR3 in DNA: TGCAGCGTCGAGCTCCACCGAACAGATACGCAGTATTTT.

CDR3 in amino acids: CSAKQGFRNEQFF. CDR3 bases: TGCAGTGCTAAACAGGGTTTTCGTAATGAGCAGTTCTTC. The rearrangement uses TRBV20-1 and TRBJ2-1, with D maybe TRBD1 (6 bases). Germline loops: CDR1 DFQATT, CDR2 SNEGSKA (reference sequence). Trimming cost V 4 bases and J 7 bases, with 14 bases left between them. This CDR3 spans 13 amino acids.

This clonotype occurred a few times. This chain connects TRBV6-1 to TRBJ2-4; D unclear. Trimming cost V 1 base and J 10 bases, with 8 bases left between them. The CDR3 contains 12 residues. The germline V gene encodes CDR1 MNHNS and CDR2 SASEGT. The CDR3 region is CASSEVDFIQYF. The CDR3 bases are TGTGCCAGCAGTGAAGTTGACTTTATTCAGTACTTC.

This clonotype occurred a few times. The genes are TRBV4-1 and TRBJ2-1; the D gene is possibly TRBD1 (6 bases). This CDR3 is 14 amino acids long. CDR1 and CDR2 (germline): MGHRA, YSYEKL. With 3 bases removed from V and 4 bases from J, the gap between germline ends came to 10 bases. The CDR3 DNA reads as TGCGCCAGCAGCCATCCGGACAGTTACAATGAGCAGTTCTTC. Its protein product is CASSHPDSYNEQFF.

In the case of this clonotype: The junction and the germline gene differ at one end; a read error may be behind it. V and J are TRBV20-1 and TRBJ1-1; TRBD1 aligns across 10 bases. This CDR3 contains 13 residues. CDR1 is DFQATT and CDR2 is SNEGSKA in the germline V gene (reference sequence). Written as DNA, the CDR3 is TGCAGTGCTGGGGACAGGGGTTACACTGAAACTTTCTTT. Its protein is CSAGDRGYTETFF.

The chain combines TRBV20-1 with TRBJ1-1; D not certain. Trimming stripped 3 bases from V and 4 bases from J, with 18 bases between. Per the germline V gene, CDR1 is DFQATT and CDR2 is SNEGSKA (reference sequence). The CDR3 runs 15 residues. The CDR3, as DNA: TGCAGTGCTAGGCTGGCAGGAGGGAGTTCCACTGAAGCTTTCTTT. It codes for CSARLAGGSSTEAFF.